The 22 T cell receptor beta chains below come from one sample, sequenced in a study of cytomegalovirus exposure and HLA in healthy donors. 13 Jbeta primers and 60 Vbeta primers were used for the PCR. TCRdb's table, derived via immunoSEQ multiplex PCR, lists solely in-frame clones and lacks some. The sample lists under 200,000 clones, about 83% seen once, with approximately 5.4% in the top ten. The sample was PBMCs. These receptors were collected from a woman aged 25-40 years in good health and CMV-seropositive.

The CDR3, as DNA: TGTGCCATCAGGACCGCCCCCACAGGGGGTCACACAGATACGCAGTATTTT. This gives the protein CAIRTAPTGGHTDTQYF. This sequence joins TRBV10-3 and TRBJ2-3; 8 nucleotides match TRBD1. The CDR3 runs 17 residues. Germline CDR1 is ENHRY and CDR2 is SYGVKD. J lost 2 bases, V lost 6 bases, and 13 bases had no gene match.

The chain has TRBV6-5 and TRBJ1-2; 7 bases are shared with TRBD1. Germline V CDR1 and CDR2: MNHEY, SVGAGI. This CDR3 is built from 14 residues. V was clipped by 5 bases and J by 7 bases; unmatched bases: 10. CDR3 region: CASSIHRGNTGYTF. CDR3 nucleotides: TGTGCCAGCAGTATACACAGGGGAAACACTGGCTACACCTTC.

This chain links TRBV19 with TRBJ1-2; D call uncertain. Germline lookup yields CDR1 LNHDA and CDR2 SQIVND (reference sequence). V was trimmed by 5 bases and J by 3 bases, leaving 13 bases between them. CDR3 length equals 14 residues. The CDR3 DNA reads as TGTGCCAGTAGTCCGGGGAGGTCGGACTATGGCTACACCTTC. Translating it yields CASSPGRSDYGYTF.

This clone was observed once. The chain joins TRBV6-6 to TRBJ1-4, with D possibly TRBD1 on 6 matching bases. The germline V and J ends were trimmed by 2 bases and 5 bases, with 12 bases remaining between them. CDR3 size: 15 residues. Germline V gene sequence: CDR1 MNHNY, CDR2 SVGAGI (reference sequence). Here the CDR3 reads CASSYLGAMNEKLFF. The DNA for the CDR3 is TGTGCCAGCAGTTACCTGGGGGCGATGAATGAAAAACTGTTTTTT.

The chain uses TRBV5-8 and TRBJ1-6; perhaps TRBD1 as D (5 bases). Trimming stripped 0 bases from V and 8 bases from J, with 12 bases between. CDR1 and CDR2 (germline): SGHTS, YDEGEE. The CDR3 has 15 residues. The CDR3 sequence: CASSLGDRRYSPLHF. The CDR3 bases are TGTGCCAGCAGCTTGGGTGACAGAAGATATTCACCCCTCCACTTT.

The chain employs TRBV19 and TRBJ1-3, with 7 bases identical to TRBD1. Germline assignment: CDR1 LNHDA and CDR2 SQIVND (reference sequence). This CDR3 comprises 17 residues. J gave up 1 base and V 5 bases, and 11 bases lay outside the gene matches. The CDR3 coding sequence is TGTGCCAGTAGTCCCCGGACAGGCCCGTCTTCTGGAAACACCATATATTTT. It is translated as CASSPRTGPSSGNTIYF.

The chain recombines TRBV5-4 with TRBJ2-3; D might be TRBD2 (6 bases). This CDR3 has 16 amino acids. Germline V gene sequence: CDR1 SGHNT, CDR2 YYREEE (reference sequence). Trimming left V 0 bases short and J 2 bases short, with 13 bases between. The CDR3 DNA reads TGTGCCAGCAGCTTGGCAGTGAGGACTAACACAGATACGCAGTATTTT. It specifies CASSLAVRTNTDTQYF.

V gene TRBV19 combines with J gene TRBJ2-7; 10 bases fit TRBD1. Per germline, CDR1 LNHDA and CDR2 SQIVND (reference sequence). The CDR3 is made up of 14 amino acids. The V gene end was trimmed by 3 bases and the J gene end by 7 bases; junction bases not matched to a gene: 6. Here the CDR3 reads CASSIGTGEWEQYF. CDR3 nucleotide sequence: TGTGCCAGTAGTATTGGGACAGGGGAATGGGAGCAGTACTTC.

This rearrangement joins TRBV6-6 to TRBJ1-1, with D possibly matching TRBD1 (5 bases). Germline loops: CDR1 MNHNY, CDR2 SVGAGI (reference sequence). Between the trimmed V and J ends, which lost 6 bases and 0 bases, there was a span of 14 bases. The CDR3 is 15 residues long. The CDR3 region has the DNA TGTGCCAGCAGGCGCGGGGACTCCTTGAACACTGAAGCTTTCTTT. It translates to CASRRGDSLNTEAFF.

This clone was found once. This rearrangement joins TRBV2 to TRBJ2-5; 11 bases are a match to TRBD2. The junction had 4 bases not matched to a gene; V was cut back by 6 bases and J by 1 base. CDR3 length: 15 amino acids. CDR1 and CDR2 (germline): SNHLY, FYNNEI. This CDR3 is CASRTGLAAQETQYF. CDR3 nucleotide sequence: TGTGCCAGCAGAACGGGACTAGCGGCCCAAGAGACCCAGTACTTC.

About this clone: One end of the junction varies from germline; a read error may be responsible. In nucleotides, the CDR3 is TGTGCCAGCAGCCCAGGGACTAGCTCCCACAATGAGCAGTTCTTC. Translated: CASSPGTSSHNEQFF. V is TRBV7-9 and J is TRBJ2-1, with 9 nucleotides matching TRBD2. This CDR3 has 15 residues. The germline gives CDR1 SEHNR, CDR2 FQNEAQ (reference sequence).

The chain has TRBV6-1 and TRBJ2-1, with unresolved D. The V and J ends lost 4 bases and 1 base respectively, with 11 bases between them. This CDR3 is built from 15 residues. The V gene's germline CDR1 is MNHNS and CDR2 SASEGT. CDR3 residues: CASSGRPGSYNEQFF. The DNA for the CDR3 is TGTGCCAGCAGTGGACGTCCAGGTTCCTACAATGAGCAGTTCTTC.

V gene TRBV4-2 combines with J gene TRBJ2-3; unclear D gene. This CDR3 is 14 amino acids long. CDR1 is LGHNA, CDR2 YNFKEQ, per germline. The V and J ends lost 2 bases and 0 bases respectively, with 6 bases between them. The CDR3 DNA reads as TGTGCCAGCAGCCAAACTCGTAGCACAGATACGCAGTATTTT. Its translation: CASSQTRSTDTQYF.

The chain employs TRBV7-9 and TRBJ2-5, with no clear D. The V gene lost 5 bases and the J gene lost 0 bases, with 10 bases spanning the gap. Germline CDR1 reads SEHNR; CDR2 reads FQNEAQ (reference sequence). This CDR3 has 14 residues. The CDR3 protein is CASSRTQNQETQYF. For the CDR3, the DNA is TGTGCCAGCAGCAGAACACAGAACCAAGAGACCCAGTACTTC.

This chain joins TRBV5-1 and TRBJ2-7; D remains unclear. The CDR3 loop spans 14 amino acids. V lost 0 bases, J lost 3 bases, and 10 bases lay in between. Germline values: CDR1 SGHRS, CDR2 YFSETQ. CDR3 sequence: CASSLVETYYEQYF. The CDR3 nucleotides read TGCGCCAGCAGCTTGGTGGAGACCTACTACGAGCAGTACTTC.

This CDR3 is CASSSIPGQRNEKLFF. In nucleotides, the CDR3 is TGTGCCAGCAGCTCGATTCCGGGACAGCGGAATGAAAAACTGTTTTTT. The chain couples TRBV5-6 to TRBJ1-4, with 7 bases lining up with TRBD1. J gave up 5 bases and V 3 bases, and 10 bases lay outside the gene matches. Germline-derived CDR1 and CDR2 are SGHDT and YYEEEE. The CDR3 runs to 16 residues. Based on the CDR3 plus reference TRBV5-6 and TRBJ1-4, the full variable domain is DAGVTQSPTHLIKTRGQQVTLRCSPKSGHDTVSWYQQALGQGPQFIFQYYEEEERQRGNFPDRFSGHQFPNYSSELNVNALLLGDSALYLCASSSIPGQRNEKLFFGSGTQLSVL.

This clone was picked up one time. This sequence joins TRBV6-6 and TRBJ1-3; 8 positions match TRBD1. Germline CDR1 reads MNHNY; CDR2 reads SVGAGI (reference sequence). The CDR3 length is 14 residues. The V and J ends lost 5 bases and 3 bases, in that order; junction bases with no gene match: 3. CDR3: CASSDRGLGNTIYF. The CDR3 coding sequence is TGTGCCAGCAGTGACAGGGGACTTGGAAACACCATATATTTT.

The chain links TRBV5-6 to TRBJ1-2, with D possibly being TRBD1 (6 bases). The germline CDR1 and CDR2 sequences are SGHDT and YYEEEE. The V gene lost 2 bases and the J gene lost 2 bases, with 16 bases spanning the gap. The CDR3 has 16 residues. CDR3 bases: TGTGCCAGCAGCTTCAAAAACGCAGGGGCAAACTATGGCTACACCTTC. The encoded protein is CASSFKNAGANYGYTF.

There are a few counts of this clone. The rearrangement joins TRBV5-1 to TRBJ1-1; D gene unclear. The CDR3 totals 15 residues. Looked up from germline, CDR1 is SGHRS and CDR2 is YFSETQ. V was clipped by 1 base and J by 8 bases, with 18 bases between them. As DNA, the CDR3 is TGCGCCAGCAGCTTGTGGGCAGCCCAGTCGAGAGAAGCTTTCTTT. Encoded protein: CASSLWAAQSREAFF.

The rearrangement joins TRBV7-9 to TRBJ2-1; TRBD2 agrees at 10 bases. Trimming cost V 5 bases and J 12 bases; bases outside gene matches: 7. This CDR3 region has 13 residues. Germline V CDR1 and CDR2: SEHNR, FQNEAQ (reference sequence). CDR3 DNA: TGTGCCAGCAGCGTTGGGACTAGCGTTTCGCAGTTCTTC. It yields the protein CASSVGTSVSQFF. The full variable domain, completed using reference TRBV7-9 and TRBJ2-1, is DTGVSQNPRHKITKRGQNVTFRCDPISEHNRLYWYRQTLGQGPEFLTYFQNEAQLEKSRLLSDRFSAERPKGSFSTLEIQRTEQGDSAMYLCASSVGTSVSQFFGPGTRLTVL.

CDR3: CASSSPGQGLGEQFF. The CDR3 DNA reads as TGTGCCAGCAGTTCTCCGGGACAGGGGCTAGGTGAGCAGTTCTTC. The rearrangement links TRBV28 to TRBJ2-1; 10 bases map to TRBD1. The CDR3 sequence is 15 residues long. J was trimmed by 9 bases and V by 4 bases; bases with no gene match: 9. The germline V gene encodes CDR1 MDHEN and CDR2 SYDVKM.

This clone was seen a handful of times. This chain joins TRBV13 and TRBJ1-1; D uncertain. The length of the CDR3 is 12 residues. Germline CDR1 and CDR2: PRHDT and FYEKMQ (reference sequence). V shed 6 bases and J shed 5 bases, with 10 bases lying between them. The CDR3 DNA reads TGTGCCAGCAGTTCGGGGAGAACTGAAGCTTTCTTT. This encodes CASSSGRTEAFF.